A selection of T cell receptor beta chains follows, all from one sample in a study of cytomegalovirus exposure and HLA in healthy donors. Sequencing was performed with immunoSEQ multiplex PCR; in TCRdb, only in-frame clones are kept and a portion is missing. The table includes 80,000 to 100,000 clones, less than 80% detected once. Sequencing input: PBMCs. These receptors originate from a man aged 25-45 years in good health and CMV-seropositive. The CDR3 runs from the conserved cysteine through the conserved F or W. A D gene is named only where the DNA matches it firmly. Expanded clones are given a class, and other clones once, few, many or no size at all.

TRBJ2-3 | TRBD2 | once | TRBV5-4 | TGTGCCAGCAGCTCGATGGGACTAGCGGGGACTCTCTGGGATACGCAGTATTTT | CASSSMGLAGTLWDTQYF
TRBJ1-2 | TRBD1 | NA | TRBV5-1 | TGCGCCAGCAGCTTGGATAACAGGGGGTTTGAAGACTATGGCTACACCTTC | CASSLDNRGFEDYGYTF
TRBJ1-6 | TRBD1 | NA | TRBV7-9 | TGTGCCAGCAGCAGTGGACAGGGAAATTCACCCCTCCACTTT | CASSSGQGNSPLHF
TRBJ1-1 | NA | NA | TRBV7-2 | TGTGCCAGCAGCGCCGGCAGGGTTGGCACTGAAGCTTTCTTT | CASSAGRVGTEAFF
TRBJ2-5 | TRBD2 | NA | TRBV27 | TGTGCCAGCAGTGGGATGTCTAGCGGAAAAGAGACCCAGTACTTC | CASSGMSSGKETQYF
TRBJ2-5 | TRBD1 | once | TRBV7-8 | TGTGCCAGCAGCCTCACGACAGGGGACCAAGAGACCCAGTACTTC | CASSLTTGDQETQYF
TRBJ2-1 | TRBD1 | NA | TRBV6-5 | TGTGCCAGCATTTACAGGGGCGGTTTGGACAATGAGCAGTTCTTC | CASIYRGGLDNEQFF
TRBJ2-1 | TRBD1 | NA | TRBV9 | TGTGCCAGCAGCGCTAGGGACAGGCGCAGCACCTACAATGAGCAGTTCTTC | CASSARDRRSTYNEQFF
TRBJ1-2 | TRBD1 | NA | TRBV6-6 | TGTGCCAGCAGTCGACAGGGGGCAGGTCATGGCTACACCTTC | CASSRQGAGHGYTF
TRBJ2-1 | TRBD1 | once | TRBV15 | TGTGCCACCAGGAATCGGGACAGCATATACAATGAGCAGTTCTTC | CATRNRDSIYNEQFF
TRBJ1-3 | NA | NA | TRBV9 | TGTGCCAGCAGTACCGACAACTCTGGAAACACCATATATTTT | CASSTDNSGNTIYF